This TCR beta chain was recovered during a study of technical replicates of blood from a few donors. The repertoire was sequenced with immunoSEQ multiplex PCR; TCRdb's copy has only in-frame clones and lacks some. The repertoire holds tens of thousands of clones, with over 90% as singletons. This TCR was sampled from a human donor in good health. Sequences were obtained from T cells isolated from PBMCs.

CDR3 in DNA: TGTGCCAGCAGTTACCGGGGGAACACCGGGGAGCTGTTTTTT. Amino acids: CASSYRGNTGELFF. This rearrangement joins TRBV6-6 to TRBJ2-2; D possibly corresponds to TRBD2 (5 bases). This CDR3 comprises 14 residues. V was cut by 2 bases and J by 1 base, with 5 bases left in between. CDR1 and CDR2 (germline): MNHNY, SVGAGI (reference sequence).